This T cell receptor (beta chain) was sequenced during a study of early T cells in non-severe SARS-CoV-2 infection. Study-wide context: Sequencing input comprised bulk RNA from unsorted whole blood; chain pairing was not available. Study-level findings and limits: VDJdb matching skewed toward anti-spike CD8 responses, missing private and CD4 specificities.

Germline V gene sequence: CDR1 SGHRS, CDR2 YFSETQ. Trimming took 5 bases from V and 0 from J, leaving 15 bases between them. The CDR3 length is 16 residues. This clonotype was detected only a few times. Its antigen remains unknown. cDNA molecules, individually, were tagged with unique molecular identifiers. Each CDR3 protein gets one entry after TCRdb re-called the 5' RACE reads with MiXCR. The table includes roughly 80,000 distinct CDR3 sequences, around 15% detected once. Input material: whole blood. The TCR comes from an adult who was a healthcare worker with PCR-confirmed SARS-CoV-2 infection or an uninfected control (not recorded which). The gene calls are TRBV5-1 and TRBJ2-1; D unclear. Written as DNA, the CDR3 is TGCGCCAGCAGTCTTCAGGCTCAGAGCTCCTACAATGAGCAGTTCTTC. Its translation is CASSLQAQSSYNEQFF. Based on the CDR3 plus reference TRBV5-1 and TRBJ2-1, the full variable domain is KAGVTQTPRYLIKTRGQQVTLSCSPISGHRSVSWYQQTPGQGLQFLFEYFSETQRNKGNFPGRFSGRQFSNSRSEMNVSTLELGDSALYLCASSLQAQSSYNEQFFGPGTRLTVL.